This is a list of T cell receptor beta chains from one sample in a study. Only in-frame clones appear in the TCRdb table, and some are missing; sequencing was by immunoSEQ multiplex PCR. The sample has under 55,000 clones; 90% to 95% are singletons. The sample taken for sequencing was PBMCs. These receptors all stem from a middle-aged man with rheumatoid arthritis. Both conserved end residues are part of each CDR3. A D gene is named only where the DNA matches it firmly. The listing skips clone size in some rows; elsewhere it reads once, few, many or a size class.

j_gene,v_gene,abundance,d_gene,CDR3nt,CDR3aa
TRBJ2-5,TRBV19,-,-,TGTGCCAGTAGTACCTATGGGACGGTCCAAGAGACCCAGTACTTC,CASSTYGTVQETQYF
TRBJ1-4,TRBV6-5,-,TRBD1,TGTGCCAGCACCGGGACAGCGATTAATGAAAAACTGTTTTTT,CASTGTAINEKLFF
TRBJ2-1,TRBV6-4,once,-,TGTGCCAGCAGTGAAAGGGCCTCAGGGGGGCTAGGATACAATGAGCAGTTCTTC,CASSERASGGLGYNEQFF
TRBJ2-7,TRBV2,-,-,TGTGCCAGCAGTGACGCGGGGCACGACGAGCAGTACTTC,CASSDAGHDEQYF
TRBJ2-7,TRBV18,-,TRBD2,TGTGCCAGCTCACCAGCGGGAGGGCTTCTCTCCTACGAGCAGTACTTC,CASSPAGGLLSYEQYF
TRBJ1-1,TRBV11-2,-,-,TGTGCCAGCAGCTTAGAAGGGTCGAAAGCTTTCTTT,CASSLEGSKAFF
TRBJ2-2,TRBV5-6,-,-,TGTGCCAGCAGCTTATACTCGGGGCAGAACACCGGGGAGCTGTTTTTT,CASSLYSGQNTGELFF
TRBJ1-1,TRBV19,-,TRBD1,TGTGCCAGTACTAACACACAGGGGCGGCACACTGAAGCTTTCTTT,CASTNTQGRHTEAFF
TRBJ1-4,TRBV10-3,once,-,TGTGCCATCAGTGAGTCGCGATTTTTGTGGGTTCCGGACCGGACAGCAATTAATGAAAAACTGTTTTTT,CAISESRFLWVPDRTAINEKLFF
TRBJ2-1,TRBV28,-,-,TGTGCCAGCAGTTTCAGGACCAATTCTTACGCCGATGAGCAGTTCTTC,CASSFRTNSYADEQFF